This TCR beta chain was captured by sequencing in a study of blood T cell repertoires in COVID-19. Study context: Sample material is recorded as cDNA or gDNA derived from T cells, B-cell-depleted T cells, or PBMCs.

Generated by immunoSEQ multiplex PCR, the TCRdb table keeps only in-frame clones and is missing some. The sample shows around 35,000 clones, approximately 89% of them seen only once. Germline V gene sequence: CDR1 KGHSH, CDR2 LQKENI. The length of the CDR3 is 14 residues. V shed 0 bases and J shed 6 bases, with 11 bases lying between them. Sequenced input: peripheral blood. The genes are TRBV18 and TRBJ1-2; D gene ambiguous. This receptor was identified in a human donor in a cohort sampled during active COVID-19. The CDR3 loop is CASSPPPGADGYTF. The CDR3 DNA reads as TGTGCCAGCTCACCACCCCCCGGAGCTGATGGCTACACCTTC.